Given below is one T cell receptor (beta chain) in context. Using immunoSEQ multiplex PCR, the repertoire was profiled, and TCRdb retains in-frame clones only, with some absent. The sample lists over 85,000 clones, around 88% occurring once. Germline V CDR1 and CDR2: SSHAT, FNYEAQ (reference sequence). The CDR3 consists of 15 residues. This sample is drawn from a study of T cell responses to AZD1222 COVID-19 vaccine. The source material was peripheral blood, sampled on day 0 of AZD1222 vaccination. This receptor was identified in an adult in good health. V gene TRBV7-7 combines with J gene TRBJ2-3; possible D gene TRBD2, 5 bases. CDR3 in DNA: TGTGCTAGCTCACCCGGGATTTCTAGCACAGATACGCAGTATTTT. Translation: CASSPGISSTDTQYF. Using reference TRBV7-7 and TRBJ2-3 for the parts outside the CDR3, the full variable domain is GAGVSQSPRYKVTKRGQDVTLRCDPISSHATLYWYQQALGQGPEFLTYFNYEAQPDKSGLPSDRFSAERPEGSISTLTIQRTEQRDSAMYRCASSPGISSTDTQYFGPGTRLTVL.